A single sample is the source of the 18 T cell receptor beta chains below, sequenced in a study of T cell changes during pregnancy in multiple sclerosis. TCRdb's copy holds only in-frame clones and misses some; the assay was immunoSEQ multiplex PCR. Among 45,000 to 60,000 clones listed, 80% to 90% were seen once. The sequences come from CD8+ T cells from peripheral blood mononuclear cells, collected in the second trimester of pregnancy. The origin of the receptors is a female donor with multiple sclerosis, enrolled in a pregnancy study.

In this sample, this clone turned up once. CDR3 region: CAIATSGNTDTQYF. The CDR3, as DNA: TGTGCCATCGCGACTAGCGGGAACACAGATACGCAGTATTTT. The chain combines TRBV27 with TRBJ2-3; TRBD2 matches 11 bases. The germline CDR1 and CDR2 sequences are MNHEY and SMNVEV (reference sequence). V lost 10 bases and J lost 2; bases outside the gene matches: 5. CDR3 length: 14 residues.

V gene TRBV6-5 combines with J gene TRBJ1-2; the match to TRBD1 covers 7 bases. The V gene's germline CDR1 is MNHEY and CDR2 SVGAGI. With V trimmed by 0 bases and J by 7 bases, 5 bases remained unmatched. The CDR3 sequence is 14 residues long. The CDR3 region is CASSYSEGARGYTF. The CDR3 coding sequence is TGTGCCAGCAGTTACTCGGAGGGGGCGCGTGGCTACACCTTC.

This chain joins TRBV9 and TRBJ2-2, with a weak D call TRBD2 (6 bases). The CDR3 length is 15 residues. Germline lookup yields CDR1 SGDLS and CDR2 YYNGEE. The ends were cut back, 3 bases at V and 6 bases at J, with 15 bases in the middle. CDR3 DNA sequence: TGTGCCAGCAGCGAGGACGGGGGAGTCGCCGGGGAGCTGTTTTTT. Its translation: CASSEDGGVAGELFF.

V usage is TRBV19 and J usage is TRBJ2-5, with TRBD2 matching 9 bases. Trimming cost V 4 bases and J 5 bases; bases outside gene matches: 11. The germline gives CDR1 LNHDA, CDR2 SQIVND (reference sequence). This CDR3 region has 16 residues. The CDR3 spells CASSTGTSNRGETQYF. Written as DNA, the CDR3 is TGTGCCAGTAGTACCGGGACTAGCAACCGGGGGGAGACCCAGTACTTC.

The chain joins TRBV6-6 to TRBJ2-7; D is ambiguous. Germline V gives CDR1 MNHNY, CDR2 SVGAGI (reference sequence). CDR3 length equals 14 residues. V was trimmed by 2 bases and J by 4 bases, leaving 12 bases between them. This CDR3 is CASSYAEVQYEQYF. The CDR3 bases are TGTGCCAGCAGTTACGCAGAGGTCCAATACGAGCAGTACTTC.

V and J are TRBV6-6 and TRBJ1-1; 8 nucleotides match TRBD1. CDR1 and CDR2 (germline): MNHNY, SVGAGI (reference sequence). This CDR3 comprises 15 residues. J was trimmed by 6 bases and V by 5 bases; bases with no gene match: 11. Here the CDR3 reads CASSPPTGERPEAFF. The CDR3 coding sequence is TGTGCCAGCAGTCCACCGACAGGGGAGCGACCTGAAGCTTTCTTT.

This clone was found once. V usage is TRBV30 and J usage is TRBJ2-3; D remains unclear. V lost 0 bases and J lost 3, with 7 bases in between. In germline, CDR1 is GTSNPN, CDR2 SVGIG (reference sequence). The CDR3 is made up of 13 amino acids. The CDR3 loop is CAWSVLVTDTQYF. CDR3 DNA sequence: TGTGCCTGGAGTGTACTGGTTACAGATACGCAGTATTTT.

CDR3 sequence (DNA): TGCGCCAGCAGCGAGGGTGTGCTAGCCAAAAACATTCAGTACTTC. It is translated as CASSEGVLAKNIQYF. The V and J genes are TRBV5-1 and TRBJ2-4; D is possibly TRBD2 (5 bases). CDR3 length: 15 amino acids. V dropped 4 bases and J dropped 0 bases, with 11 bases sitting between them. CDR1 is SGHRS and CDR2 is YFSETQ in the germline V gene.

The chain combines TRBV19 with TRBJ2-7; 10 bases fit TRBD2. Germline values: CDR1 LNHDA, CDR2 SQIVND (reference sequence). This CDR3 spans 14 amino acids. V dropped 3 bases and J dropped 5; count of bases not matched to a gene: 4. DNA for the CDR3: TGTGCCAGTAGTATGTCTAGCGGGAGTGACGAGCAGTACTTC. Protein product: CASSMSSGSDEQYF.

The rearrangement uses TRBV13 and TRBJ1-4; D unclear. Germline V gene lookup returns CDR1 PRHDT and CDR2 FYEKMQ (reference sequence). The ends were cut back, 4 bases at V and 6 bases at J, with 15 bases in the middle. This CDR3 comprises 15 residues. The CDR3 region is CASSYGRLGDEKLFF. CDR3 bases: TGTGCCAGCAGCTACGGACGACTCGGGGATGAAAAACTGTTTTTT.

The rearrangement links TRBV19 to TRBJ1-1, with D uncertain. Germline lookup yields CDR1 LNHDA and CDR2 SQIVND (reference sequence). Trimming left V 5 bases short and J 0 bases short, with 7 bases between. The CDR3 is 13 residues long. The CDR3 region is CASSGQVNTEAFF. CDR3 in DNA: TGTGCCAGTAGTGGTCAGGTGAACACTGAAGCTTTCTTT.

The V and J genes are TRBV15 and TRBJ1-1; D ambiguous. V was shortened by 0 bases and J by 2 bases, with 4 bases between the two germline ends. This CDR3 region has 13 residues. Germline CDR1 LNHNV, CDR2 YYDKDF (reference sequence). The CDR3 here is CATSRDKNTEAFF. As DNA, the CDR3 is TGTGCCACCAGCAGAGATAAAAACACTGAAGCTTTCTTT.

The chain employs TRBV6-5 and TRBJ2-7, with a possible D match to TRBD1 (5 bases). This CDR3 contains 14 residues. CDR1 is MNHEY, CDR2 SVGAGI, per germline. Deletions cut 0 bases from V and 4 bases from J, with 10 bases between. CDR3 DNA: TGTGCCAGCAGTTACTCCCAGGGTTTGTACGAGCAGTACTTC. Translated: CASSYSQGLYEQYF.

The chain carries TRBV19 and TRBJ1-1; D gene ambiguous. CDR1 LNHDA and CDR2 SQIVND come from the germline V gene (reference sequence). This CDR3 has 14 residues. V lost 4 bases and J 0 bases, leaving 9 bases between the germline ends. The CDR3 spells CASSREVLNTEAFF. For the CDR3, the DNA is TGTGCCAGTAGTAGGGAGGTATTGAACACTGAAGCTTTCTTT.

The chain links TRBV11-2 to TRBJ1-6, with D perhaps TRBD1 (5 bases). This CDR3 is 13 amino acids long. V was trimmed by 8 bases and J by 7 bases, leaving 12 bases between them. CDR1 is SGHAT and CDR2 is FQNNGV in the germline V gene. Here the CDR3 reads CASSGSENSPLHF. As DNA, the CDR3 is TGTGCCAGCTCAGGGTCGGAGAATTCACCCCTCCACTTT. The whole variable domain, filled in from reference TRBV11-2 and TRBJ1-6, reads EAGVAQSPRYKIIEKRQSVAFWCNPISGHATLYWYQQILGQGPKLLIQFQNNGVVDDSQLPKDRFSAERLKGVDSTLKIQPAKLEDSAVYLCASSGSENSPLHFGNGTRLTVT.

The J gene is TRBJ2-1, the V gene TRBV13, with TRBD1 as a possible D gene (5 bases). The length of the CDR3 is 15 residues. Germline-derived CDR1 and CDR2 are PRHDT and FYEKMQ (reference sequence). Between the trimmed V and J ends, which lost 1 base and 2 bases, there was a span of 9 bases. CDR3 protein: CASSLVGVPYNEQFF. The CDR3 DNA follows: TGTGCCAGCAGCTTAGTAGGGGTTCCCTACAATGAGCAGTTCTTC.

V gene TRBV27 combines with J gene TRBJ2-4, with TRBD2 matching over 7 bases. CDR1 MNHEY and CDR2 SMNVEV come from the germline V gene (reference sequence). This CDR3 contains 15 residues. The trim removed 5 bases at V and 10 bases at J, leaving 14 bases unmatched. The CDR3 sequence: CASSPFLDPGGIQYF. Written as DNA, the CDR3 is TGTGCCAGCAGTCCCTTTTTGGACCCCGGGGGGATTCAGTACTTC.

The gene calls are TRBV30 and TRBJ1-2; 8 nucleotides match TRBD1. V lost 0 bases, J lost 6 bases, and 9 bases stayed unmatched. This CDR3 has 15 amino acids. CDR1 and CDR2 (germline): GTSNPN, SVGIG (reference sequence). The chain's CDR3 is CAWSVQDRVADGYTF. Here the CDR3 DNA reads TGTGCCTGGAGTGTACAGGACAGGGTGGCCGATGGCTACACCTTC.